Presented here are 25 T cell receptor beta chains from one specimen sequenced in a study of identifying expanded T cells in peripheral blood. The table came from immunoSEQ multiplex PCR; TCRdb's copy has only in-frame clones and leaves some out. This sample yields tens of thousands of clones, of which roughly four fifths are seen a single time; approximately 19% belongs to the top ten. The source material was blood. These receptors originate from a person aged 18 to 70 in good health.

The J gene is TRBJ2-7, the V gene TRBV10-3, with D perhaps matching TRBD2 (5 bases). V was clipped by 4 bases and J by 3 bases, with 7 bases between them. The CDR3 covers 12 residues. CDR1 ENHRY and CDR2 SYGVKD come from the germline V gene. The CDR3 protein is CAISAAGYEQYV. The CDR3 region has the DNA TGTGCCATCAGTGCGGCGGGCTACGAGCAGTACGTC.

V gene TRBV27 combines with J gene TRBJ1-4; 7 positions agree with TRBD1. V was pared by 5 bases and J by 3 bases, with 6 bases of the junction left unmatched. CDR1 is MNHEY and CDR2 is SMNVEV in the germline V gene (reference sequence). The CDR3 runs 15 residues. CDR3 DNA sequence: TGTGCCAGCAGTCGAACAGGGGTAGCTAATGAAAAACTGTTTTTT. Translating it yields CASSRTGVANEKLFF.

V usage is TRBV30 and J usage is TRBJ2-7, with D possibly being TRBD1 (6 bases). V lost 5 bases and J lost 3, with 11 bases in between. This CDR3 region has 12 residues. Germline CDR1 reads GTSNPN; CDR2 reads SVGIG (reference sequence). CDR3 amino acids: CAWSGDHYEQYF. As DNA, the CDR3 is TGTGCCTGGTCAGGGGACCACTACGAGCAGTACTTC.

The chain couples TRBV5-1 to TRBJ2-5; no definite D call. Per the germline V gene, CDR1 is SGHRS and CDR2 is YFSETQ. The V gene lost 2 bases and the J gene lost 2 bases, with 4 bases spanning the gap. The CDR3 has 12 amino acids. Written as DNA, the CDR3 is TGCGCCAGCAGCTTACTACAAGAGACCCAGTACTTC. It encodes CASSLLQETQYF.

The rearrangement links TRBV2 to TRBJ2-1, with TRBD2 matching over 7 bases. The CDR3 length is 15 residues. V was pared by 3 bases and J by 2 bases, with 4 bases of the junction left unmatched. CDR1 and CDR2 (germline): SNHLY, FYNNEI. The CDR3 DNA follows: TGTGCCAGCAGTGATTTGCGGGGGACCTACAATGAGCAGTTCTTC. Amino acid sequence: CASSDLRGTYNEQFF.

The CDR3 bases are TGCGCCAGCAGCCAGGAGAGGACAACCTCACTTGAAGCTTTCTTT. It is translated as CASSQERTTSLEAFF. The V and J genes are TRBV4-3 and TRBJ1-1, with TRBD1 as a possible D gene (5 bases). The germline gives CDR1 LGHNA, CDR2 YSLEER. This CDR3 is 15 amino acids long. Between the trimmed V and J ends, which lost 3 bases and 7 bases, there was a span of 18 bases.

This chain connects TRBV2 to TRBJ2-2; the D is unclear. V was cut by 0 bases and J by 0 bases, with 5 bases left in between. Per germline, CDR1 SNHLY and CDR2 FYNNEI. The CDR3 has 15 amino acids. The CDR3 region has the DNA TGTGCCAGCAGTGAAGCTCCAGCGAACACCGGGGAGCTGTTTTTT. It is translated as CASSEAPANTGELFF.

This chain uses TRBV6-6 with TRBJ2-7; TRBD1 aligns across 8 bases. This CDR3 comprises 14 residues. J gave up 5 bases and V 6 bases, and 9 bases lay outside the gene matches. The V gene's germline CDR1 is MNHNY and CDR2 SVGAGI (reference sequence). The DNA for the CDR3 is TGTGCCAGCAGGAGACAGGGGACAGGCAACGAGCAGTACTTC. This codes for CASRRQGTGNEQYF.

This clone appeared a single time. The CDR3 coding sequence is TGTGCCAGCAGCTTAAACAACTACGAGCAGTACTTC. It translates to CASSLNNYEQYF. The chain recombines TRBV11-3 with TRBJ2-7; D gene unclear. This CDR3 comprises 12 residues. V lost 2 bases and J 3 bases, leaving 5 bases between the germline ends. From germline, CDR1 is SGHNT and CDR2 YENEEA.

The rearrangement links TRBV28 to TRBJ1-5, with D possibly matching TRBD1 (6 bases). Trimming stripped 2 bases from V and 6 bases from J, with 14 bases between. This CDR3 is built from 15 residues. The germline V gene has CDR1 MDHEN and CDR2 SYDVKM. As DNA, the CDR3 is TGTGCCAGCAGTTTACGAGGGGGTAGCGGTCAGCCCCAGCATTTT. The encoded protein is CASSLRGGSGQPQHF.

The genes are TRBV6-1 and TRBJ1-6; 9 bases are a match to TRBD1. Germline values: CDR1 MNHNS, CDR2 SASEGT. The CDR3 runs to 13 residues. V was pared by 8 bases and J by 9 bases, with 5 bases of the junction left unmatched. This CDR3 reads CASLGDRVSPLHF. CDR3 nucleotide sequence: TGTGCCAGCCTGGGGGACAGGGTTTCACCCCTCCACTTT.

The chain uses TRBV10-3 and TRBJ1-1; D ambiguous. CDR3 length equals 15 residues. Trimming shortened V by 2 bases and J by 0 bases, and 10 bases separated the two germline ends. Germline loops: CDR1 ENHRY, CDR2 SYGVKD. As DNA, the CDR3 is TGTGCCATCAGTGAGCGGGAAGGGATGAACACTGAAGCTTTCTTT. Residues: CAISEREGMNTEAFF.

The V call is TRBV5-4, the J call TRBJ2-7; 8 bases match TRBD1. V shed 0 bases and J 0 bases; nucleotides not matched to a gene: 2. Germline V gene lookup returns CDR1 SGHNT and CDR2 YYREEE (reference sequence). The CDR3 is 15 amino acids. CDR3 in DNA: TGTGCCAGCAGCTTGGATACAGGGGGCTCCTACGAGCAGTACTTC. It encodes CASSLDTGGSYEQYF.

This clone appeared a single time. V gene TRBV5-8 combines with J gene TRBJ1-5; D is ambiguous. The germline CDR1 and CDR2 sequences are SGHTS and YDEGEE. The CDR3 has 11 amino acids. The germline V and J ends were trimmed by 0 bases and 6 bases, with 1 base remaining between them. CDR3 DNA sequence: TGTGCCAGCAGCTTGGGTCAGCCCCAGCATTTT. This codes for CASSLGQPQHF.

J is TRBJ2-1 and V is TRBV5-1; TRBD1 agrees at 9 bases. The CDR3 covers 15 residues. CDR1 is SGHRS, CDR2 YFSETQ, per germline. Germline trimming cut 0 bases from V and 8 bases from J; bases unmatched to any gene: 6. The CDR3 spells CASSLGTGDLDEQFF. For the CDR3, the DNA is TGCGCCAGCAGCTTGGGGACAGGGGATTTGGATGAGCAGTTCTTC. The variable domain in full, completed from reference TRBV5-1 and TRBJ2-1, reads KAGVTQTPRYLIKTRGQQVTLSCSPISGHRSVSWYQQTPGQGLQFLFEYFSETQRNKGNFPGRFSGRQFSNSRSEMNVSTLELGDSALYLCASSLGTGDLDEQFFGPGTRLTVL.

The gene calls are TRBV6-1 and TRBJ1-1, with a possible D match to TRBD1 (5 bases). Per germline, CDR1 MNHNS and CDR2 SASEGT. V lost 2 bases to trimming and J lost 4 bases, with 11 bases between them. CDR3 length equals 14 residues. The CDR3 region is CASSEYTGRTEAFF. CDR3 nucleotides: TGTGCCAGCAGTGAATACACAGGTCGCACTGAAGCTTTCTTT.

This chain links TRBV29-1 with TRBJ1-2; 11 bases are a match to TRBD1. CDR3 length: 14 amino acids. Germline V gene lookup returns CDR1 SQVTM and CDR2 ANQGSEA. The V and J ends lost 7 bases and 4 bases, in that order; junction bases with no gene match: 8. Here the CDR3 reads CSAGGQGDSYGYTF. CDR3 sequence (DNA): TGCAGCGCCGGGGGACAGGGGGACAGCTATGGCTACACCTTC.

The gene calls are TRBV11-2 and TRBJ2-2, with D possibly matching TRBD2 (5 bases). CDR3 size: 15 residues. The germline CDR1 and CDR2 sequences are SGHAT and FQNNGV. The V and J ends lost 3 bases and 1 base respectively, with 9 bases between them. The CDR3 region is CASSFRSGNTGELFF. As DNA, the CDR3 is TGTGCCAGCAGCTTTCGAAGCGGGAACACCGGGGAGCTGTTTTTT.

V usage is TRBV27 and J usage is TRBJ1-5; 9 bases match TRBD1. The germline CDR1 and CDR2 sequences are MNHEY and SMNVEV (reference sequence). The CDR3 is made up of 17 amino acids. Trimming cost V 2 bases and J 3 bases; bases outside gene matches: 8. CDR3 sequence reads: CASSLGRQGGNNQPQHF. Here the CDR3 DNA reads TGTGCCAGCAGTTTAGGAAGACAGGGGGGAAACAATCAGCCCCAGCATTTT.

CDR3 coding DNA: TGTGCCAGCAGTATAAGACAGGGTCATGAGCAGTTCTTC. Protein product: CASSIRQGHEQFF. The chain links TRBV27 to TRBJ2-1; 7 nucleotides match TRBD1. V gave up 5 bases and J gave up 8 bases; unmatched junction bases: 6. Germline lookup yields CDR1 MNHEY and CDR2 SMNVEV (reference sequence). The CDR3 loop spans 13 amino acids.

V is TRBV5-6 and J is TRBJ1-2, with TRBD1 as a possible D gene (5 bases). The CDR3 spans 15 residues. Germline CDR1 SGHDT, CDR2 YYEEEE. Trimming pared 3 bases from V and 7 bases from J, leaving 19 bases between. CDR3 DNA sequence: TGTGCCAGCAGCTCCACGGGGCTGTTGGGTGTTGGCTACACCTTC. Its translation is CASSSTGLLGVGYTF.

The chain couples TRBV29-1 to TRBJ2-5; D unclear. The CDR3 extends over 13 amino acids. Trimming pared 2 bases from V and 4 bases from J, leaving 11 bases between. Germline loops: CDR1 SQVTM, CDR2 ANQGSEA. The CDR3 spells CSVEKDVGETQYF. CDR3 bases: TGCAGCGTTGAAAAGGATGTGGGAGAGACCCAGTACTTC.

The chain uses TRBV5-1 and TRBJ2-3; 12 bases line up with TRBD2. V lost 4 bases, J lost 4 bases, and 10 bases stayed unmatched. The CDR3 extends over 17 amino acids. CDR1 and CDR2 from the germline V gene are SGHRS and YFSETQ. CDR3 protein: CASSPGLAGFPADTQYF. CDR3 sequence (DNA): TGCGCCAGCAGCCCCGGACTAGCGGGGTTCCCGGCAGATACGCAGTATTTT.

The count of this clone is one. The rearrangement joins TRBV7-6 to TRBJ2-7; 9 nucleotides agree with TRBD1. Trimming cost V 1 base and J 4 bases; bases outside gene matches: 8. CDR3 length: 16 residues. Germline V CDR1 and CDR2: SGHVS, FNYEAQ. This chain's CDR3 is CASSLGPGQGLYEQYF. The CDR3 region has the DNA TGTGCCAGCAGCTTAGGTCCGGGACAGGGTTTATACGAGCAGTACTTC.

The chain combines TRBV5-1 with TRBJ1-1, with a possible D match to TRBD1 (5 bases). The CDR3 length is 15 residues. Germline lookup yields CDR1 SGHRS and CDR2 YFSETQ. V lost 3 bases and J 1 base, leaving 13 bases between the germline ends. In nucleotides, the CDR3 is TGCGCCAGCAGCTGGATAACAGGCGCGAACACTGAAGCTTTCTTT. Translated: CASSWITGANTEAFF.